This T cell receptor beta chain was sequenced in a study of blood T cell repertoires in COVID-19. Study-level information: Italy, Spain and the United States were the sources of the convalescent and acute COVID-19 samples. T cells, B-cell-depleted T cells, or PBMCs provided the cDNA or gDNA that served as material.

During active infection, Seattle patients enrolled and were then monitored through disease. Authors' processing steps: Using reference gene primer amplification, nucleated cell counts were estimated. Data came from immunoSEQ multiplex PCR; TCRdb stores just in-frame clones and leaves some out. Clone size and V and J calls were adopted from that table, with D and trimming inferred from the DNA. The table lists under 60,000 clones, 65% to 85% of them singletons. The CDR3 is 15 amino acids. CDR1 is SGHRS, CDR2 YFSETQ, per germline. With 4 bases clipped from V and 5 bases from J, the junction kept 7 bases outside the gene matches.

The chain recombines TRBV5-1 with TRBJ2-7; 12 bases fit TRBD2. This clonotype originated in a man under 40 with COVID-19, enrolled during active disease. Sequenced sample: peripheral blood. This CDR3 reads CASSLSRLAGDEQYF. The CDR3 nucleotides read TGCGCCAGCAGCCTTAGCCGACTAGCGGGAGACGAGCAGTACTTC. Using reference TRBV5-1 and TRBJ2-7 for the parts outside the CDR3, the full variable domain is KAGVTQTPRYLIKTRGQQVTLSCSPISGHRSVSWYQQTPGQGLQFLFEYFSETQRNKGNFPGRFSGRQFSNSRSEMNVSTLELGDSALYLCASSLSRLAGDEQYFGPGTRLTVT.